The 18 T cell receptor beta chains below come from one sample, sequenced in a study of blood T cell dynamics during melanoma immunotherapy (dated by TCRdb to 2018 to 2021). In the paper's terms, the time point label means: week 3, after first cycle of checkpoint inhibitor. Receptor amplification or capture employed the immunoSEQ multiplex PCR assay. TCRdb re-hosts the immuneACCESS table, in-frame sequences only. Its copies lack some clones; in the studies checked, an unresolved V gene accounts for under half of them, and the cause for the rest is not known. A total of thousands of clones appear in this sample, roughly 85% of them only once. 6.3% of the sample comes from the top ten. The specimen was blood, collected from a patient treated with checkpoint blockade. These receptors came from a human donor with melanoma.

The chain carries TRBV6-6 and TRBJ1-6, with 7 bases fitting TRBD1. This CDR3 region has 15 residues. Trimming at V came to 5 bases and at J to 8 bases, leaving 9 bases not matched to a gene. The germline V gene has CDR1 MNHNY and CDR2 SVGAGI (reference sequence). The CDR3 protein is CASSTNYGTDSPLHF. The CDR3 bases are TGTGCCAGCAGTACAAATTATGGGACAGATTCACCCCTCCACTTT.

The V call is TRBV6-1, the J call TRBJ1-1, with D unclear. The V gene's germline CDR1 is MNHNS and CDR2 SASEGT. This CDR3 is 13 amino acids long. V was clipped by 2 bases and J by 2 bases, with 6 bases between them. The chain's CDR3 is CASSERENTEAFF. CDR3 in DNA: TGTGCCAGCAGTGAACGGGAAAACACTGAAGCTTTCTTT.

V usage is TRBV28 and J usage is TRBJ2-7, with 10 bases lining up with TRBD2. There are 14 residues in the CDR3. V was clipped by 7 bases and J by 6 bases; unmatched bases: 9. Looked up from germline, CDR1 is MDHEN and CDR2 is SYDVKM. The DNA for the CDR3 is TGTGCCAGCACCGAGCCTCTAGCGGGAGCCGAGCAGTACTTC. It codes for CASTEPLAGAEQYF.

The chain is built from TRBV28 and TRBJ1-3, with D unresolved. CDR1 and CDR2 (germline): MDHEN, SYDVKM. Trimming removed 5 bases at V and 0 bases at J, with 2 bases between. CDR3 length: 12 residues. CDR3 nucleotides: TGTGCCAGCAGTCTCTCTGGAAACACCATATATTTT. Protein: CASSLSGNTIYF.

The chain carries TRBV4-2 and TRBJ2-1; 8 bases fit TRBD1. Trimming removed 1 base from V and 3 bases from J; junction bases left unmatched: 5. The germline V gene has CDR1 LGHNA and CDR2 YNFKEQ. This CDR3 comprises 16 residues. CDR3 in amino acids: CASSQGTGKLYNEQFF. The CDR3 DNA reads as TGTGCCAGCAGCCAAGGGACAGGGAAACTCTACAATGAGCAGTTCTTC.

The chain links TRBV7-8 to TRBJ2-7; 8 positions match TRBD1. This CDR3 is 14 amino acids long. Germline V lookup: CDR1 SGHVS, CDR2 FQNEAQ. V gave up 4 bases and J gave up 2 bases; unmatched junction bases: 4. In DNA form, the CDR3 reads TGTGCCAGCAGCTGGACAGGGACGACCTACGAGCAGTACTTC. It specifies CASSWTGTTYEQYF.

This rearrangement joins TRBV2 to TRBJ1-2; maybe TRBD1 (6 bases). CDR1 and CDR2 (germline): SNHLY, FYNNEI. The ends were cut back, 4 bases at V and 1 base at J, with 16 bases in the middle. The CDR3 extends over 16 amino acids. The CDR3 is CASSGHGRGHNYGYTF. CDR3 bases: TGTGCCAGCAGTGGCCACGGCAGGGGACATAACTATGGCTACACCTTC. Full variable domain (missing parts from reference TRBV2 and TRBJ1-2): EPEVTQTPSHQVTQMGQEVILRCVPISNHLYFYWYRQILGQKVEFLVSFYNNEISEKSEIFDDQFSVERPDGSNFTLKIRSTKLEDSAMYFCASSGHGRGHNYGYTFGSGTRLTVV.

The chain has TRBV4-3 and TRBJ1-2; D may be TRBD1 (5 bases). The CDR3 consists of 15 residues. Looked up from germline, CDR1 is LGHNA and CDR2 is YSLEER. Trimming took off 4 bases at V and 4 bases at J, with 16 bases between the two ends. CDR3 sequence (DNA): TGCGCCAGCAGCCCCGGGACTGGAGGGTTCTATGGCTACACCTTC. Protein sequence: CASSPGTGGFYGYTF.

The J gene is TRBJ1-5, the V gene TRBV30; the D is unclear. Trimming removed 0 bases from V and 6 bases from J, with 15 bases in between. There are 15 residues in the CDR3. The germline V gene encodes CDR1 GTSNPN and CDR2 SVGIG (reference sequence). The CDR3 protein is CAWSVTSILSQPQHF. The CDR3 DNA sequence: TGTGCCTGGAGTGTAACGAGTATTTTAAGTCAGCCCCAGCATTTT.

The V gene is TRBV27, the J gene TRBJ2-3; TRBD2 is a possible D gene (5 bases). This CDR3 contains 15 residues. Germline V gene data show CDR1 as MNHEY and CDR2 as SMNVEV (reference sequence). V lost 8 bases and J 6 bases, leaving 21 bases between the germline ends. Written as DNA, the CDR3 is TGTGCCAGCTCCATTAGGTACACCCGCGGGGATACGCAGTATTTT. Its protein product is CASSIRYTRGDTQYF.

The rearrangement joins TRBV7-8 to TRBJ2-4, with a weak D call TRBD2 (5 bases). Trimming removed 2 bases at V and 3 bases at J, with 8 bases between. The CDR3 is 14 residues long. The V gene's germline CDR1 is SGHVS and CDR2 FQNEAQ. CDR3 protein: CASSLRDYKNIQYF. The CDR3 DNA sequence: TGTGCCAGCAGCTTACGAGACTACAAAAACATTCAGTACTTC.

The rearrangement uses TRBV30 and TRBJ2-5; 11 bases are a match to TRBD1. Per germline, CDR1 GTSNPN and CDR2 SVGIG (reference sequence). Germline trimming cut 5 bases from V and 9 bases from J; bases unmatched to any gene: 8. The CDR3 runs 13 residues. CDR3 amino acids: CAWGTGTGGSQYF. The DNA for the CDR3 is TGTGCCTGGGGAACCGGGACAGGGGGGTCCCAGTACTTC.

This clone showed up just once. The chain couples TRBV10-2 to TRBJ1-2; no reliable D call. Germline V CDR1 and CDR2: WSHSY, SAAADI. The CDR3 extends over 11 amino acids. Trimming took off 0 bases at V and 14 bases at J, with 10 bases between the two ends. The CDR3 loop reads CASSESGPGTF. The CDR3 DNA follows: TGCGCCAGCAGTGAGTCTGGTCCGGGGACCTTC.

The V and J genes are TRBV2 and TRBJ1-5; D uncertain. Per germline, CDR1 SNHLY and CDR2 FYNNEI. The ends were cut back, 3 bases at V and 1 base at J, with 10 bases in the middle. The CDR3 sequence is 15 residues long. CDR3 sequence (DNA): TGTGCCAGCAGTGATCAAGGGTTCAGCAATCAGCCCCAGCATTTT. Translation gives CASSDQGFSNQPQHF. The full variable domain, in which reference TRBV2 and TRBJ1-5 provide the parts outside the CDR3, is EPEVTQTPSHQVTQMGQEVILRCVPISNHLYFYWYRQILGQKVEFLVSFYNNEISEKSEIFDDQFSVERPDGSNFTLKIRSTKLEDSAMYFCASSDQGFSNQPQHFGDGTRLSIL.

V usage is TRBV5-1 and J usage is TRBJ1-5; weak D call: TRBD1 (5 bases). V shed 3 bases and J shed 2 bases, with 9 bases lying between them. The CDR3 contains 14 residues. In germline, CDR1 is SGHRS, CDR2 YFSETQ. CDR3 in DNA: TGCGCCAGCAGCTCCCAGGGTGGCAATCAGCCCCAGCATTTT. Its translation is CASSSQGGNQPQHF.

V is TRBV11-2 and J is TRBJ2-7, with 8 bases aligning to TRBD1. The CDR3 length is 12 residues. Germline trimming cut 6 bases from V and 5 bases from J; bases unmatched to any gene: 3. From germline, CDR1 is SGHAT and CDR2 FQNNGV. CDR3 DNA sequence: TGTGCCAGCAGTGAGGACAGGGACGAGCAGTACTTC. This gives the protein CASSEDRDEQYF.

The chain links TRBV4-3 to TRBJ1-5; D is unclear. The V gene lost 1 base and the J gene lost 3 bases, with 10 bases spanning the gap. CDR3 length: 15 amino acids. The germline CDR1 and CDR2 sequences are LGHNA and YSLEER. This CDR3 is CASSQVTGINQPQHF. In DNA, the CDR3 is TGCGCCAGCAGCCAAGTCACGGGGATCAATCAGCCCCAGCATTTT.

The chain links TRBV5-1 to TRBJ2-7; 9 bases agree with TRBD1. The V gene's germline CDR1 is SGHRS and CDR2 YFSETQ. The CDR3 contains 15 residues. V dropped 4 bases and J dropped 5; count of bases not matched to a gene: 10. The CDR3 DNA follows: TGCGCCAGCAGCATAACCGGGACAGGGATCCACGAGCAGTACTTC. This codes for CASSITGTGIHEQYF.